Here is one TCR beta chain with its context. The data are from a study of blood T cell repertoires in COVID-19. Study summary: Italy, Spain and the United States were the sources of the convalescent and acute COVID-19 samples. Sources were T cells, B-cell-depleted T cells, or PBMCs; the material itself was cDNA or gDNA.

In the original analysis: The authors estimated nucleated cell counts from reference gene primer amplification. Only in-frame clones appear in the TCRdb table, and some are missing; sequencing was by immunoSEQ multiplex PCR. The DNA was the basis for D and trimming; V, J and clone size are from that table. The top ten hold roughly 3.6% of the sample, which has roughly 320,000 clones, around nine tenths seen once. V lost 5 bases and J lost 4; bases outside the gene matches: 6. The CDR3 is 15 amino acids. The germline gives CDR1 MNHEY, CDR2 SMNVEV (reference sequence). Which cohort a participant joined came from the clinical history participants gave.

The chain recombines TRBV27 with TRBJ2-1; 9 bases agree with TRBD1. Sequenced material: PBMCs or T cells enriched from blood (not recorded which). The source of this sequence is a woman in her twenties or thirties who had been exposed to COVID-19. CDR3 nucleotides: TGTGCCAGCAGTGTGACAGGGGGTACTTACAATGAGCAGTTCTTC. It is translated as CASSVTGGTYNEQFF.